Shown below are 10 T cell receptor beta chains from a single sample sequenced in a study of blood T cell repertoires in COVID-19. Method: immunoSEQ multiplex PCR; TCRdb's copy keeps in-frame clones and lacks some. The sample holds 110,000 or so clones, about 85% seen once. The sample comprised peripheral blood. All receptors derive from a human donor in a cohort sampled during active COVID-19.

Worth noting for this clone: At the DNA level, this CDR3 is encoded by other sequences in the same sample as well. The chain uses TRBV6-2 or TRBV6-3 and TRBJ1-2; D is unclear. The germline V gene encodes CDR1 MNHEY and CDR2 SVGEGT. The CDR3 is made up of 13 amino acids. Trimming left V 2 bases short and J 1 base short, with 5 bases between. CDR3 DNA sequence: TGTGCCAGCAGTTACGAGCGTAACTATGGCTACACCTTC. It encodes CASSYERNYGYTF.

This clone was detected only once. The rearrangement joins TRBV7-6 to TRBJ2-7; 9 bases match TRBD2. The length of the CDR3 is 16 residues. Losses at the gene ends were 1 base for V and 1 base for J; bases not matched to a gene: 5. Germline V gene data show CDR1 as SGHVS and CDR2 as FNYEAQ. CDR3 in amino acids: CASSLGSGGGSYEQYF. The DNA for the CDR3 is TGTGCCAGCAGCTTAGGTAGCGGGGGAGGGTCCTACGAGCAGTACTTC.

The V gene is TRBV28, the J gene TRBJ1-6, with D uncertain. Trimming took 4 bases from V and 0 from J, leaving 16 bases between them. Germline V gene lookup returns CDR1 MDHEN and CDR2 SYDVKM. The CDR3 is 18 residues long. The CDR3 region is CASSSLETVSSYNSPLHF. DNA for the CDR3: TGTGCCAGCAGTTCTCTGGAGACGGTGAGCTCCTATAATTCACCCCTCCACTTT.

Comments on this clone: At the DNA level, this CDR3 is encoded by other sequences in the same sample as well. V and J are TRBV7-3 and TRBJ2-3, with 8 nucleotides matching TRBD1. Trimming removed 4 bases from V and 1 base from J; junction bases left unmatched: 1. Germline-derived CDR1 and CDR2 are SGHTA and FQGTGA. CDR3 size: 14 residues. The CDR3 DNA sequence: TGTGCCAGCAGCTCGGGACAGGGCACAGATACGCAGTATTTT. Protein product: CASSSGQGTDTQYF. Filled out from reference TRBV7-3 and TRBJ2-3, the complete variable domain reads GAGVSQTPSNKVTEKGKYVELRCDPISGHTALYWYRQSLGQGPEFLIYFQGTGAADDSGLPNDRFFAVRPEGSVSTLKIQRTERGDSAVYLCASSSGQGTDTQYFGPGTRLTVL.

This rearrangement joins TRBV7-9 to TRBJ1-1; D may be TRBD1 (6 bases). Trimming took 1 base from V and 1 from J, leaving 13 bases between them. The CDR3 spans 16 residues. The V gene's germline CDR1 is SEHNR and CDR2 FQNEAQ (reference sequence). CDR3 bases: TGTGCCAGCAGCTTAGGGCCGGGACAAGGGAACACTGAAGCTTTCTTT. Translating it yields CASSLGPGQGNTEAFF.

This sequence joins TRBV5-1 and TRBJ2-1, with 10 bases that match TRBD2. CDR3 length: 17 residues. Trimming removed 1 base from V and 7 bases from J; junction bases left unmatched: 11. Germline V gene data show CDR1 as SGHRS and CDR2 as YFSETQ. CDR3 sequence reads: CASSLPSERGGSNEQFF. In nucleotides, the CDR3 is TGCGCCAGCAGCTTGCCCTCAGAGCGGGGGGGGAGTAATGAGCAGTTCTTC.

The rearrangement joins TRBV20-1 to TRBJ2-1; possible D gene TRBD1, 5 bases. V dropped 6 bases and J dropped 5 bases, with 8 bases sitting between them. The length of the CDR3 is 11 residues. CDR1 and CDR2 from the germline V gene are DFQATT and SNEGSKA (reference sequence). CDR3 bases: TGCAGTGCGCGACAGAACAATGAGCAGTTCTTC. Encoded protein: CSARQNNEQFF.

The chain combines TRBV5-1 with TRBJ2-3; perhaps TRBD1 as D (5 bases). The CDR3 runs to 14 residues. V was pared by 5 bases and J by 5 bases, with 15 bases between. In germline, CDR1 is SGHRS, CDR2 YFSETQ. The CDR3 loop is CASRWGGIQDTQYF. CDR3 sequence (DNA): TGCGCCAGCAGATGGGGCGGAATACAAGATACGCAGTATTTT.

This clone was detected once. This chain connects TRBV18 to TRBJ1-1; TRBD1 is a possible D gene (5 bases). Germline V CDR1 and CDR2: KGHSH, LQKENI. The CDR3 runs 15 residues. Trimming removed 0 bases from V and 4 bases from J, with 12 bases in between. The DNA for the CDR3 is TGTGCCAGCTCACCACCGGGCGGACAATTCACTGAAGCTTTCTTT. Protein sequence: CASSPPGGQFTEAFF.

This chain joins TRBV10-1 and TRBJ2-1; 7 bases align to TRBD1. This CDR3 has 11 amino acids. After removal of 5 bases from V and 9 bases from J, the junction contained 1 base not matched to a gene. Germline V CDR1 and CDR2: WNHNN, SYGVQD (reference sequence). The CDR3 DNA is TGCGCCAGCAGTACAGGGGTTGAGCAGTTCTTC. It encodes CASSTGVEQFF.